This is a list of T cell receptor beta chains from one sample in a study of T-cell memory formation after mild COVID-19. TCRdb reanalysed the 5' RACE reads using MiXCR and keeps one entry per CDR3 protein. Of a few hundred thousand distinct CDR3 sequences in the sample, around 14% were seen once. The sequenced sample consisted of PBMCs or a T cell subset sorted from them (not recorded which). All receptors come from a man between 18 and 29 years old who had mild COVID-19 (a few samples of this study predate the infection). Cell type and time point are not known. Both conserved end residues are trimmed from each CDR3. The order of the fields is V gene, J gene, CDR3 protein.

TRBV23-1	TRBJ2-7	ASSPPQQGAYEQY
TRBV5-1	TRBJ2-1	ASSNSGDSYNEQF
TRBV12-3/TRBV12-4	TRBJ2-5	ASSRTGTQGETQY
TRBV20-1	TRBJ2-1	SARDGGSYNEQF
TRBV6-5	TRBJ1-1	ASSYRGRVTEAF
TRBV6-5	TRBJ2-7	ASSPRGGDRLFYEQY
TRBV27	TRBJ2-1	ATSSLAAYNEQF
TRBV7-2	TRBJ2-5	ASSPGQGVKETQY
TRBV7-9	TRBJ2-5	ASSIGTEPETQY
TRBV6-5	TRBJ2-3	ASRRGPTSTDTQY
TRBV6-2/TRBV6-3	TRBJ2-5	ASSYSIIETQY
TRBV29-1	TRBJ1-1	SVEDATDNTEAF
TRBV5-1	TRBJ2-3	ASSLGDPPRDTQY
TRBV12-3/TRBV12-4	TRBJ2-5	ASSLPPGAEETQY
TRBV9	TRBJ1-2	ASSVVPAGANYGYT
TRBV6-6	TRBJ2-3	ASSFRAQMSDTQY
TRBV7-3	TRBJ2-3	ASSLTSGWADTQY
TRBV5-5	TRBJ1-2	ASSLPGQRRGYT
TRBV12-3/TRBV12-4	TRBJ2-1	ASSSSMDEQF
TRBV15	TRBJ2-2	ATSRAKVNTGELF
TRBV30	TRBJ1-2	AWSPKGAPNYGYT
TRBV7-9	TRBJ1-1	ASSPKIRVGTEAF
TRBV7-2	TRBJ2-3	ASNSPRGGNWDTAQY